A single sample is the source of the 12 T cell receptor beta chains below, sequenced in a study of shared clonotypes between healthy human individuals. Profiled with immunoSEQ multiplex PCR; TCRdb holds only in-frame clones, not every one. The sample carries about 460,000 clones, 70% to 80% recorded once. What was sequenced was PBMCs. Source of these receptors: a woman between 35 and 50 years old in good health. Some clones in this sample may be carry-over from other donors' samples.

The rearrangement uses TRBV30 and TRBJ2-5; no definite D call. The end of the DNA fits TRBJ2-7 better, so the J call may be wrong. The CDR3 loop spans 14 amino acids. Germline CDR1 and CDR2: GTSNPN and SVGIG (reference sequence). CDR3 DNA sequence: TGTGCCTGGAGTGTACTGGGCGCTCCCTACGAGCAGTACTTC. Translated: CAWSVLGAPYEQYF.

The rearrangement joins TRBV2 to TRBJ2-5; 8 bases align to TRBD1. CDR3 length: 15 amino acids. The J segment lost 2 bases and the V segment lost 7 bases, leaving 9 bases of the junction unmatched. In germline, CDR1 is SNHLY, CDR2 FYNNEI. The CDR3 DNA is TGTGCCAGCACTGGAATATGGACAGGGCAAGAGACCCAGTACTTC. Translation: CASTGIWTGQETQYF.

This clone was recorded once. The chain uses TRBV28 and TRBJ2-5, with 14 bases matching TRBD2. The V gene end was trimmed by 5 bases and the J gene end by 5 bases; junction bases not matched to a gene: 4. The CDR3 runs to 15 residues. Germline V gives CDR1 MDHEN, CDR2 SYDVKM. The DNA for the CDR3 is TGTGCCAGCAGTCTGGGACTAGCGGGAGCGGAGACCCAGTACTTC. As protein: CASSLGLAGAETQYF.

The chain uses TRBV5-6 and TRBJ2-5, with 11 positions matching TRBD2. CDR1 is SGHDT and CDR2 is YYEEEE in the germline V gene. The CDR3 is 15 amino acids. Trimming removed 2 bases from V and 5 bases from J; junction bases left unmatched: 5. The CDR3 loop reads CASSFGSGREETQYF. The CDR3 DNA reads as TGTGCCAGCAGCTTCGGTAGCGGGAGGGAGGAGACCCAGTACTTC.

J is TRBJ2-5 and V is TRBV9; weak D call: TRBD2 (6 bases). V shed 0 bases and J shed 5 bases, with 11 bases lying between them. CDR3 length: 14 residues. CDR1 and CDR2 (germline): SGDLS, YYNGEE. In DNA, the CDR3 is TGTGCCAGCAGCGTAGGGGGCGGGACTGAGACCCAGTACTTC. Translating it yields CASSVGGGTETQYF.

V and J are TRBV23-1 and TRBJ2-5, with 9 positions matching TRBD1. The DNA end is a closer match to TRBJ2-7, so the J assignment may be wrong. Being an ORF, TRBV23-1 has a function that is uncertain. The CDR3 runs 13 residues. The CDR3 coding sequence is TGCGCCAGACAGGGGGCGCTACGCTACGAGCAGTACTTC. This encodes CARQGALRYEQYF.

For the CDR3, the DNA is TGTGCCAGCGGGCCCGGGACAACTAATGAAAAACTGTTTTTT. This gives the protein CASGPGTTNEKLFF. The V and J genes are TRBV7-9 and TRBJ1-4; D is unresolved. V was shortened by 8 bases and J by 0 bases, with 10 bases between the two germline ends. The CDR3 spans 14 residues. Germline CDR1 SEHNR, CDR2 FQNEAQ (reference sequence).

This chain connects TRBV5-1 to TRBJ2-2; tentative D call: TRBD2 (6 bases). The CDR3 is 16 residues long. V dropped 4 bases and J dropped 7 bases, with 20 bases sitting between them. Germline CDR1 is SGHRS and CDR2 is YFSETQ. CDR3 protein: CASSPGVSGVGGELFF. The CDR3 nucleotides read TGCGCCAGCAGCCCGGGCGTATCGGGAGTAGGCGGGGAGCTGTTTTTT.

The gene calls are TRBV19 and TRBJ2-2; TRBD2 matches 7 bases. In germline, CDR1 is LNHDA, CDR2 SQIVND (reference sequence). V was pared by 3 bases and J by 7 bases, with 11 bases of the junction left unmatched. The CDR3 has 16 residues. CDR3 DNA: TGTGCCAGTAGTATTGGGCAAGCGGGGTTGGTCGGGGAGCTGTTTTTT. Amino acids: CASSIGQAGLVGELFF.

Comments on this clone: With a far larger clone one base away, a read error is the likely cause. This chain joins TRBV4-3 and TRBJ1-4, with a tentative D call TRBD1 (5 bases). Germline CDR1 LGHNA, CDR2 YSLEER. V was shortened by 8 bases and J by 7 bases, with 11 bases between the two germline ends. The CDR3 covers 12 residues. The CDR3 reads CASRQGTEKLFF. The CDR3, as DNA: TGCGCCAGCCGGCAGGGTACTGAAAAACTGTTTTTT.

The chain has TRBV14 and TRBJ1-1, with D hard to call. Trimming pared 4 bases from V and 0 bases from J, leaving 15 bases between. The germline CDR1 and CDR2 sequences are SGHDN and FVKESK. The CDR3 is 16 amino acids. CDR3 coding DNA: TGTGCCAGCAGCCTGGGTATAGAAAGTTTGAACACTGAAGCTTTCTTT. Translated, it gives CASSLGIESLNTEAFF.

This clone was seen just once. The rearrangement joins TRBV7-9 to TRBJ2-1; 8 bases align to TRBD2. CDR3 size: 16 residues. V gave up 4 bases and J gave up 2 bases; unmatched junction bases: 7. Germline assignment: CDR1 SEHNR and CDR2 FQNEAQ (reference sequence). In DNA, the CDR3 is TGTGCCAGCAGCTGGGGCGCGGGAGGTCCCTACAATGAGCAGTTCTTC. Translation gives CASSWGAGGPYNEQFF.